These 10 T cell receptor beta chains came from one sample sequenced in a study of OX40 agonist ivuxolimab in advanced cancers. Library preparation used the immunoSEQ multiplex PCR assay. As stored in TCRdb, this immuneACCESS dataset retains in-frame rearrangements with V and J assigned. A fraction of the clones does not appear; measured against another copy, unresolved V genes explain less than half of the discrepancy, and the remainder lacks a known reason. Present in this sample are fewer than 60,000 clones, 80% to 90% of which were seen just once. Clones ranked in the top ten supply 0.76% of the sample. This material consisted of CD4+ or CD8+ T cells sorted from blood, taken in a trial of the OX40 agonist ivuxolimab. The origin of the receptors is an adult with an advanced solid tumor such as melanoma, head and neck, liver or kidney cancer.

This clone was detected only once. The chain joins TRBV7-3 to TRBJ2-3; either TRBD1 or TRBD2 may supply D (5 bases each). CDR3 length: 15 residues. The V end lost 2 bases, the J end lost 5 bases, and 14 bases lay between the germline ends. The germline CDR1 and CDR2 sequences are SGHTA and FQGTGA. CDR3 nucleotides: TGTGCCAGCAGCTTACAGGGCCCTCGGGAAGATACGCAGTATTTT. It encodes CASSLQGPREDTQYF.

CDR3 DNA sequence: TGTGCCTGGGGACAGGGGGCCCGCGAGCAGTACTTC. Translation gives CAWGQGAREQYF. This chain connects TRBV30 to TRBJ2-7; 11 bases line up with TRBD1. Germline-derived CDR1 and CDR2 are GTSNPN and SVGIG (reference sequence). V gave up 5 bases and J gave up 6 bases; unmatched junction bases: 3. CDR3 length: 12 residues.

Only a few counts were recorded for this clone. The rearrangement joins TRBV18 to TRBJ2-7; D remains unclear. There are 12 residues in the CDR3. V was cut by 6 bases and J by 2 bases, with 8 bases left in between. Germline-derived CDR1 and CDR2 are KGHSH and LQKENI. The CDR3, as DNA: TGTGCCAGCTCCCCTTCTACCTACGAGCAGTACTTC. This encodes CASSPSTYEQYF.

The chain links TRBV2 to TRBJ2-1, with D possibly TRBD1 on 5 matching bases. CDR1 is SNHLY and CDR2 is FYNNEI in the germline V gene. V was cut by 8 bases and J by 5 bases, with 16 bases left in between. CDR3 length: 14 residues. CDR3 loop: CASWRLGANNEQFF. The CDR3 coding sequence is TGTGCCAGCTGGCGGCTAGGGGCTAACAATGAGCAGTTCTTC.

This chain links TRBV5-1 with TRBJ1-6; no definite D call. The ends were cut back, 4 bases at V and 5 bases at J, with 13 bases in the middle. Germline CDR1 reads SGHRS; CDR2 reads YFSETQ. This CDR3 contains 15 residues. CDR3 protein: CASSVSGSDNSPLHF. CDR3 nucleotides: TGCGCCAGCAGCGTGTCCGGGTCCGATAATTCACCCCTCCACTTT.

This clone was observed a single time. The rearrangement joins TRBV19 to TRBJ2-1; the D is unclear. The CDR3 length is 10 residues. Per the germline V gene, CDR1 is LNHDA and CDR2 is SQIVND (reference sequence). Trimming cost V 10 bases and J 7 bases, with 8 bases left between them. The CDR3 nucleotides read TGTGCCACCCTGGGGAATGAGCAGTTCTTC. This codes for CATLGNEQFF.

The chain has TRBV7-2 and TRBJ2-7, with 12 bases lining up with TRBD2. The germline V gene has CDR1 SGHTA and CDR2 FQGNSA. With V trimmed by 4 bases and J by 6 bases, 7 bases remained unmatched. This CDR3 contains 15 residues. The CDR3 coding sequence is TGTGCCAGCAGCTCAGAGGCTAGCGGGAGGGTCGAGCAGTACTTC. This encodes CASSSEASGRVEQYF.

The rearrangement links TRBV6-1 to TRBJ2-7; 11 nucleotides agree with TRBD2. The CDR3 length is 15 residues. CDR1 and CDR2 (germline): MNHNS, SASEGT. V was pared by 6 bases and J by 4 bases, with 8 bases of the junction left unmatched. The CDR3 spells CASSREASGRYEQYF. The CDR3 DNA is TGTGCCAGCAGCCGGGAAGCTAGCGGGAGGTACGAGCAGTACTTC.

The chain couples TRBV2 to TRBJ2-6; tentative D call: TRBD2 (5 bases). Germline V gives CDR1 SNHLY, CDR2 FYNNEI. Trimming took 7 bases from V and 5 from J, leaving 9 bases between them. The CDR3 runs 13 residues. This chain's CDR3 is CASKGGRANVLTF. CDR3 coding DNA: TGTGCCAGCAAGGGCGGGCGGGCCAACGTCCTGACTTTC.

The chain couples TRBV11-3 to TRBJ2-3, with D unresolved. CDR1 SGHNT and CDR2 YENEEA come from the germline V gene. V lost 2 bases, J lost 0 bases, and 3 bases lay in between. The CDR3 runs to 13 residues. This chain's CDR3 is CASSLRSTDTQYF. CDR3 nucleotides: TGTGCCAGCAGCTTACGGAGCACAGATACGCAGTATTTT.